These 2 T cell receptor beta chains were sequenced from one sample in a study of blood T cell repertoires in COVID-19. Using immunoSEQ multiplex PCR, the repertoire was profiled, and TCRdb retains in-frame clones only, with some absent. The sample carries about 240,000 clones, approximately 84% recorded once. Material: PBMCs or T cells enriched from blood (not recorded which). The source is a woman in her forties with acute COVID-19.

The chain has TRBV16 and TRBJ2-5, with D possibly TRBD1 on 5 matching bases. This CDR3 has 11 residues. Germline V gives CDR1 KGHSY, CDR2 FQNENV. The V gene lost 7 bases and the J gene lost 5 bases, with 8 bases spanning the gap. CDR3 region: CASTSGETQYF. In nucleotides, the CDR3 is TGTGCCAGCACGTCAGGGGAGACCCAGTACTTC.

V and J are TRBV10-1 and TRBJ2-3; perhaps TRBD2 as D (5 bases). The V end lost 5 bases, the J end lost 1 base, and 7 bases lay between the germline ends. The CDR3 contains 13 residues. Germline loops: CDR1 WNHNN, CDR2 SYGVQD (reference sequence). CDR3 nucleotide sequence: TGCGCCAGCAGTCCCGGGGGCACAGATACGCAGTATTTT. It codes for CASSPGGTDTQYF.